Listed below are T cell receptor beta chains from one sample, sequenced in a study of blood T cell repertoires in COVID-19. The data were produced by immunoSEQ multiplex PCR, yet TCRdb's version contains in-frame clones alone and is incomplete. The sample lists about 200,000 clones, more than 75% seen once, with 5.6% in the top ten. Specimen: PBMCs or T cells enriched from blood (not recorded which). All receptors derive from a man in his forties or fifties with acute COVID-19. The CDR3 runs from the conserved cysteine through the conserved F or W. A D gene is named only where the DNA matches it firmly. Rows may omit the clone size; those that give it use once, few, many or a size class.

j_gene,abundance,v_gene,len,d_gene,CDR3aa,CDR3nt
TRBJ2-3,NA,TRBV5-4,15,NA,CASSLDPAGSDTQYF,TGTGCCAGCAGCTTGGATCCAGCGGGCTCAGATACGCAGTATTTT
TRBJ2-7,NA,TRBV3-1/TRBV3-2,14,NA,CASSPGRGPYEQYF,TGTGCCAGCAGCCCGGGCAGGGGCCCCTACGAGCAGTACTTC
TRBJ1-1,NA,TRBV6-5,13,NA,CASRSNEGAEAFF,TGTGCCAGCCGGAGTAACGAGGGGGCTGAAGCTTTCTTT
TRBJ1-4,NA,TRBV4-1,16,NA,CASSQDRTRGEEKLFF,TGCGCCAGCAGCCAAGATCGGACCAGGGGCGAGGAAAAACTGTTTTTT
TRBJ1-1,few,TRBV7-9,15,NA,CASSLVSQGNPEAFF,TGTGCCAGCAGCTTAGTGTCACAGGGTAACCCTGAAGCTTTCTTT
TRBJ1-5,few,TRBV5-4,14,NA,CASSMGGSNQPQHF,TGTGCCAGCAGTATGGGGGGTAGCAATCAGCCCCAGCATTTT
TRBJ2-1,once,TRBV27,17,NA,CASSFRAGWSSYNEQFF,TGTGCCAGCAGTTTTCGGGCGGGTTGGAGCTCCTACAATGAGCAGTTCTTC
TRBJ1-2,NA,TRBV6-5,14,TRBD1,CASSQSGTGGGYTF,TGTGCCAGCAGTCAATCTGGGACAGGGGGCGGCTACACCTTC
TRBJ2-3,NA,TRBV9,15,NA,CASSVALGRADTQYF,TGTGCCAGCAGCGTTGCACTAGGGAGAGCAGATACGCAGTATTTT
TRBJ1-5,NA,TRBV29-1,12,NA,CSVGSGNQPQHF,TGCAGCGTTGGGTCGGGCAATCAGCCCCAGCATTTT
TRBJ1-1,NA,TRBV5-1,16,TRBD1,CASSWTGGPMNTEAFF,TGCGCCAGCAGCTGGACAGGAGGACCCATGAACACTGAAGCTTTCTTT
TRBJ2-3,NA,TRBV7-9,15,TRBD1,CASSPPGQLRDTQYF,TGTGCCAGCAGTCCACCGGGACAGTTAAGAGATACGCAGTATTTT
TRBJ2-7,NA,TRBV7-3,17,TRBD1,CASRKVGQVNSFYEQYF,TGTGCCAGCAGAAAAGTAGGACAGGTGAACTCCTTCTACGAGCAGTACTTC
TRBJ2-7,NA,TRBV6-5,15,TRBD2,CASSYPSGSAYEQYF,TGTGCCAGCAGTTACCCCAGCGGGAGCGCCTACGAGCAGTACTTC
TRBJ2-1,NA,TRBV18,16,TRBD2,CASSPPASGTHNEQFF,TGTGCCAGCTCACCACCGGCTAGCGGGACACACAATGAGCAGTTCTTC
TRBJ2-7,NA,TRBV4-2,18,TRBD2,CASSQEVAGPGGGYEQYF,TGTGCCAGCAGCCAAGAGGTAGCGGGACCCGGAGGGGGCTACGAGCAGTACTTC
TRBJ1-3,few,TRBV5-6,15,NA,CASRSGGTPGNTIYF,TGTGCCAGCAGGTCAGGCGGGACTCCTGGAAACACCATATATTTT
TRBJ2-6,NA,TRBV28,16,TRBD1,CASRGQAISGANVLTF,TGTGCCAGCAGGGGACAGGCTATCTCTGGGGCCAACGTCCTGACTTTC
TRBJ1-2,NA,TRBV4-1,15,NA,CASSQDSQGIVGYTF,TGCGCCAGCAGCCAAGATTCCCAGGGGATCGTTGGCTACACCTTC
TRBJ2-2,few,TRBV27,16,NA,CASTQAGSRLAGELFF,TGTGCCAGTACGCAGGCCGGGAGCCGGTTAGCTGGGGAGCTGTTTTTT
TRBJ2-7,NA,TRBV7-8,11,NA,CASSPRGEQYF,TGTGCCAGCAGCCCCAGGGGCGAGCAGTACTTC